This T cell receptor (beta chain) came from a study of cytomegalovirus exposure and HLA in healthy donors. Whole-study findings and limits: Among TCR sequences, most were rare, though some public TCRs appeared in many donors. It was reported that the classifier diagnosed cytomegalovirus status with high specificity and sensitivity in both the original and validation cohorts.

The protocol was immunoSEQ multiplex PCR, while the TCRdb copy is restricted to in-frame clones and leaves out a portion. The sample lists about 130,000 clones, just under 85% occurring once. This clone was seen once. What it binds is unknown. The length of the CDR3 is 17 residues. Germline CDR1 and CDR2: SGHTA and FQGNSA. V lost 3 bases and J lost 0, with 14 bases in between. Specimen: PBMCs. This clonotype was sampled from a man aged 25-40 years in good health and CMV-seropositive. The rearrangement joins TRBV7-2 to TRBJ1-4; D gene uncertain. This chain's CDR3 is CASSFKVRSSTNEKLFF. The CDR3 DNA reads TGTGCCAGCAGCTTTAAGGTACGGAGTTCAACTAATGAAAAACTGTTTTTT.